Below, one TCR beta chain is given with its context. Its antigen is not identified. Germline-derived CDR1 and CDR2 are SGHKS and YYEKEE (reference sequence). This CDR3 comprises 13 residues. Trimming shortened V by 2 bases and J by 3 bases, and 6 bases separated the two germline ends. Generated by immunoSEQ multiplex PCR, the TCRdb table keeps only in-frame clones and is missing some. The data contain 110,000 to 150,000 clones, over 90% of them seen just once; the ten biggest clones take up about 1.5%. The entry originates in a study of CD4+ T cells in melanoma. General study results and limits: CD8+ T cell, macrophage and B cell function reportedly correlated with neoantigen-specific CD4+ T cells.

This chain uses TRBV5-5 with TRBJ1-5, with unresolved D. The receptor's source is a human donor with melanoma. The CDR3 DNA follows: TGTGCCAGCAGCTTACAATTCAATCAGCCCCAGCATTTT. This translates into CASSLQFNQPQHF. Using reference TRBV5-5 and TRBJ1-5 for the parts outside the CDR3, the full variable domain is DAGVTQSPTHLIKTRGQQVTLRCSPISGHKSVSWYQQVLGQGPQFIFQYYEKEERGRGNFPDRFSARQFPNYSSELNVNALLLGDSALYLCASSLQFNQPQHFGDGTRLSIL.